This T cell receptor (beta chain) was sequenced in a study of blood T cell repertoires in COVID-19. Study context: Sources were T cells, B-cell-depleted T cells, or PBMCs; the material itself was cDNA or gDNA.

Using immunoSEQ multiplex PCR, the repertoire was profiled, and TCRdb retains in-frame clones only, with some absent. The sample records about 200,000 clones, 60% to 85% being singletons. Germline loops: CDR1 LGHDT, CDR2 YNNKEL (reference sequence). Trimming removed 4 bases at V and 7 bases at J, with 17 bases between. The CDR3 has 16 amino acids. The J gene is TRBJ1-6, the V gene TRBV3-1 (or the pseudogene TRBV3-2), with D perhaps matching TRBD1 (6 bases). The specimen sequenced was peripheral blood. The sequence was obtained from a woman aged 70-85 years with acute or convalescent COVID-19. The CDR3 is CASSLGQPRSNSPLHF. CDR3 bases: TGTGCCAGCAGCCTAGGACAGCCTAGGAGCAATTCACCCCTCCACTTT.